This T cell receptor beta chain was obtained from a study of OX40 agonist ivuxolimab in advanced cancers. Study-level information: Patients were dosed intravenously with ivuxolimab at 0.01 to 10 mg/kg every 2 weeks.

After removal of 5 bases from V and 5 bases from J, the junction contained 12 bases not matched to a gene. Germline CDR1 reads SGHAT; CDR2 reads FQNNGV. The CDR3 has 15 amino acids. The assay was immunoSEQ multiplex PCR, and TCRdb's table has in-frame clones only and misses some. The sample contains roughly 80,000 clones, approximately 85% of which appear only once. This receptor was taken from an adult with an advanced solid tumor such as melanoma, head and neck, liver or kidney cancer. Sequencing was performed on CD4+ or CD8+ T cells sorted from blood, taken in a trial of the OX40 agonist ivuxolimab. The chain couples TRBV11-2 to TRBJ2-7; 7 bases align to TRBD2. In DNA, the CDR3 is TGTGCCAGCAGCAGCGGGACCCTCTCCTCTCACGAGCAGTACTTC. Translating gives CASSSGTLSSHEQYF. The full variable domain, with the rest looked up from reference TRBV11-2 and TRBJ2-7, is EAGVAQSPRYKIIEKRQSVAFWCNPISGHATLYWYQQILGQGPKLLIQFQNNGVVDDSQLPKDRFSAERLKGVDSTLKIQPAKLEDSAVYLCASSSGTLSSHEQYFGPGTRLTVT.